This T cell receptor (beta chain) comes out of a study of vaccination effects on CD4 cells after COVID-19. As for the study in general: After the second dose, samples were taken at median day 72.

In regard to this clone: Its specificity is unknown.

Data came from immunoSEQ multiplex PCR; TCRdb stores just in-frame clones and leaves some out. Among 20,000 to 25,000 clones listed, about 70% were seen once. Before any sequencing was done, the ViraFEST assay used viral peptide pools to expand antigen-specific CD4+ T cells. Culture proceeded for about 11 days, and CD4+ T cells were then isolated. Two-dose BNT162b2 or mRNA-1273 vaccination was given to participants. People in the vaccine group had not been infected with SARS-CoV-2 before, and their nucleocapsid antibodies were negative. Each culture well received a few million PBMC. These cells were then cultured in IMDM with 7.5 to 10 IU/ml IL-2 and 7.5 to 10 ug/ml peptides. Days 3 and 7 saw half the medium replaced with IL-2 medium. The V segment lost 0 bases and the J segment 3 bases; nucleotides outside the gene matches: 4. CDR3 size: 15 residues. Germline-derived CDR1 and CDR2 are SGHKS and YYEKEE (reference sequence).

Material: CD4+ T cells from PBMCs cultured with SARS-CoV-2 spike peptides, obtained after COVID-19 vaccination. The chain employs TRBV5-5 and TRBJ2-7; 9 bases agree with TRBD2. The sequence was collected from a human donor who received a COVID-19 vaccine. CDR3 nucleotides: TGTGCCAGCAGCTTGGCCCTAGCGGGATTCTACGAGCAGTACTTC. Its translation: CASSLALAGFYEQYF.